This T cell receptor (beta chain) was identified in a study of CXCR3-negative and CXCR3-positive naive CD8 T cells. This CDR3 contains 14 residues. CDR1 is MNHEY, CDR2 SVGAGI, per germline. Study findings and constraints: Greater hydrophobicity was found in TRB CDR3s of CXCR3-positive naive cells than of CXCR3-negative naive cells.

This clonotype is labeled medium-sized based on frequency. What it recognizes is unknown. With UMI labels, 5' RACE was used to prepare the TRB cDNA libraries. After re-calling the 5' RACE reads, TCRdb lists one entry per CDR3 protein, DNA absent. The listing contains about 5,200 distinct CDR3 sequences. Sequencing was done on a sample of naive CXCR3+ CD8+ T cells from blood. Described subset: CD45RO-CCR7+CD27+CD95- naive CD8+ T cells expressing CXCR3 (TNR3+). The genes are TRBV6-5 and TRBJ2-4. This TCR was sampled from a human donor in good health. Some clones in this sample may be carry-over from other donors' samples. CDR3 sequence: CASIGDRAKNIQYF.